A selection of T cell receptor beta chains follows, all from one sample in a study of T cell responses to AZD1222 COVID-19 vaccine. Clones were read by immunoSEQ multiplex PCR, and TCRdb kept only the in-frame ones, dropping some. The sample yields about 76,000 clones, more than 60% seen once. The sample here was peripheral blood, taken 28 days after the second dose of the MenACWY control vaccine. The origin of the receptors is an adult who received the MenACWY meningococcal vaccine as a control. The CDR3 runs from the conserved cysteine through the conserved F or W. The D gene is left open where the match is weak. Not every row has a clone size; where given, it reads once, few, many or a size class.

TRBJ2-1 | TRBV5-5 | - | - | CASSLLASEQFF | TGTGCCAGCAGTTTGCTAGCAAGCGAGCAGTTCTTC
TRBJ2-2 | TRBV28 | - | - | CASKDSNTGELFF | TGTGCCAGCAAGGATTCGAACACCGGGGAGCTGTTTTTT
TRBJ1-1 | TRBV5-1 | - | once | CASRADSLNTEAFF | TGCGCCAGCAGGGCGGACAGTTTGAACACTGAAGCTTTCTTT
TRBJ2-7 | TRBV2 | TRBD1 | many | CASRVDRGLEQYF | TGTGCCAGCAGAGTTGACAGGGGACTTGAGCAGTACTTC
TRBJ2-1 | TRBV5-6 | TRBD1 | once | CASSWAGQVNNEQFF | TGTGCCAGCAGCTGGGCGGGACAGGTCAACAATGAGCAGTTCTTC
TRBJ2-1 | TRBV5-8 | TRBD2 | - | CASSLAGLAGGATTNEQFF | TGTGCCAGCAGCTTGGCCGGACTAGCGGGAGGGGCAACAACCAATGAGCAGTTCTTC
TRBJ1-4 | TRBV2 | - | - | CASRLEGSGEKLFF | TGTGCCAGCCGTCTCGAGGGGTCCGGTGAAAAACTGTTTTTT
TRBJ1-1 | TRBV6-6 | TRBD1 | - | CASSYPSDRLNTEAFF | TGTGCCAGCAGTTACCCCTCGGACAGGTTGAACACTGAAGCTTTCTTT
TRBJ2-7 | TRBV7-8 | - | - | CASSPKRNKSPYEQYF | TGTGCCAGCAGCCCTAAGCGTAACAAGTCACCCTACGAGCAGTACTTC
TRBJ1-3 | TRBV13 | - | - | CASSSGNTIYF | TGTGCCAGCAGCTCTGGAAACACCATATATTTT
TRBJ2-2 | TRBV4-3 | - | - | CASSQGGGAIGELFF | TGCGCCAGCAGCCAGGGAGGGGGGGCCATCGGGGAGCTGTTTTTT
TRBJ1-5 | TRBV5-6 | - | - | CASSLWGGNQPQHF | TGTGCCAGCAGCTTGTGGGGGGGAAATCAGCCCCAGCATTTT
TRBJ2-2 | TRBV6-6 | - | - | CASSSPRDTGELFF | TGTGCCAGCAGTTCCCCCCGGGACACCGGGGAGCTGTTTTTT
TRBJ2-7 | TRBV6-2/TRBV6-3 | TRBD2 | - | CASSYGTSEFYEQYF | TGTGCCAGCAGTTACGGGACTAGCGAATTCTACGAGCAGTACTTC
TRBJ2-1 | TRBV11-2 | - | - | CASSLVPGVKPYNEQFF | TGTGCCAGCAGCTTAGTCCCAGGGGTCAAACCATACAATGAGCAGTTCTTC
TRBJ2-7 | TRBV27 | TRBD1 | once | CASSPQGFSYEQYF | TGTGCCAGCAGTCCACAGGGGTTCTCCTACGAGCAGTACTTC
TRBJ2-7 | TRBV28 | - | - | CASSLRLDSYYEQYF | TGTGCCAGCAGTTTACGGCTTGACAGCTACTACGAGCAGTACTTC
TRBJ1-2 | TRBV5-1 | - | - | CASSLADNYGYTF | TGCGCCAGCAGCTTGGCCGATAACTATGGCTACACCTTC
TRBJ2-5 | TRBV28 | - | few | CASSLDSQETQYF | TGTGCCAGCAGTTTGGACAGCCAAGAGACCCAGTACTTC
TRBJ2-7 | TRBV13 | TRBD1 | - | CASSFGQGNYEQYF | TGTGCCAGCAGCTTCGGACAGGGAAACTACGAGCAGTACTTC
TRBJ1-1 | TRBV28 | - | - | CASSNVVGNTEAFF | TGTGCCAGCTCTAACGTGGTGGGGAACACTGAAGCTTTCTTT
TRBJ2-5 | TRBV6-2/TRBV6-3 | - | - | CASSYGGRVETQYF | TGTGCCAGCAGTTACGGGGGGCGAGTAGAGACCCAGTACTTC
TRBJ2-3 | TRBV28 | - | - | CASSTSRRTDTQYF | TGTGCCAGCAGCACTAGCCGCCGCACAGATACGCAGTATTTT